This T cell receptor beta chain was observed in a study of Graves' ophthalmopathy and Graves' hyperthyroidism (dated by TCRdb to between 2017 and 2018). Concerning the study at large: Peripheral blood samples were taken at the time of initial diagnosis, before any treatment was given. TCR beta repertoire signatures were used to distinguish Graves' ophthalmopathy from Graves' hyperthyroidism and to predict progression to ophthalmopathy. In total, 135 blood samples were TCR-sequenced: some 43 ophthalmopathy, some 72 hyperthyroidism and roughly 17 hyperthyroidism-to-ophthalmopathy patients. To explore V-J signatures distinguishing ophthalmopathy from hyperthyroidism, a discovery set of 100 patients (43 ophthalmopathy, about 57 stable hyperthyroidism) was enrolled. For independent validation, a separate cohort was made up of approximately 19 hyperthyroidism patients plus 17 patients who later progressed from hyperthyroidism to ophthalmopathy. In about six hyperthyroidism patients, the T-cell repertoires found in thyroid tissue were compared with those found in blood. Once sampling was done, hyperthyroidism patients were given methimazole at a starting dose of 30 mg daily, while ophthalmopathy patients were given high-dose intravenous methylprednisolone. For training and testing, the 100 patients in the discovery cohort were randomly divided in a 7:3 ratio. What the authors observed across the whole study: No statistical method was used to set the sample size in advance, and the investigators knew which group each participant was assigned to. In cross-validation, the 13-signature model distinguished ophthalmopathy from stable hyperthyroidism with about 87% sensitivity and about 84% specificity, and in the test set the corresponding values were approximately 80% and 75%. Most of the expanded thyroid clonotypes with a frequency above 0.001 were also detected in blood, and it was suggested that the thyroid immune response may be reflected by blood repertoires. In validation, the model predicted ophthalmopathy progression with about 70% sensitivity and 72.22% specificity; around twelve predicted patients were CT-confirmed with GO in a median of approximately six months.

Stable hyperthyroidism was defined as no progression to ophthalmopathy within 18 months of follow-up. Hyperthyroidism patients were newly diagnosed, were aged 18 to 65 years, and had a disease duration under 2 months. Anyone with other autoimmune diseases, uncontrolled infections, pregnancy or lactation was excluded from the study. Clinical symptoms, serum thyroxine, TRAb, thyroid ultrasound and orbital computed tomography formed the basis of the diagnosis. PBMCs were isolated from about 9 ml of fresh peripheral blood by Ficoll-Paque density gradient centrifugation. Total RNA was extracted with Trizol reagent and quality-checked on an Agilent 2100 Bioanalyzer. TCR beta CDR3 regions were amplified from RNA transcripts for repertoire sequencing. HTBI primers and the Qiagen OneStep RT-PCR kit were used in a first-round RT-PCR, which was followed by a second-round multiplex PCR, size selection and purification. Sequencing of the libraries was carried out on an Illumina HiSeq2000 in paired-end mode with 100 bp reads. The paper's data handling went like this. SOAPnuke was used to process the reads, removing any read that contained adapters or uncalled bases, had a mean Phred below 15, or lacked an exact match to the constant primer or identifier. High-quality paired reads were merged with COPE v1.2.5. Each unique nucleotide sequence was treated as a clonotype, and MiTCR v1.1 was used to align the clonotypes to the IMGT TRB V, D and J references. The analysis was limited to V-J combinations with a frequency above 0.0001, which together covered 98% to 99.2% of repertoires. For each V-J combination, a TCR clonal expansion and chaos score was defined as the ratio of F50 clonal expansion to chaos observed in the TCRdist matrix. Welch's t-statistics and random forest were used to narrow the features down to over ten V-J combinations, which were then fed into a naive Bayes classifier. The similarity between thyroid and blood repertoires was quantified using the Morisita-Horn index. TCRdb applied fastp at Q25 and MiXCR to the public reads, then kept only in-frame beta chains. Each entry merges the rows of one CDR3 protein and shows their most common DNA and genes. TCRdb, not the authors, supplied the V and J calls. The sample table holds hundreds of thousands of distinct CDR3 sequences, of which about 20% were seen once. The biggest ten clones account for more than 5.5% of the sample.

Counted from cysteine to phenylalanine, this CDR3 has 16 amino acids. The retained sequence is limited to the CDR3, 48 bases, with the frame set at the first base. Trimming leaves V shorter by 7 bases and J shorter by 0 bases, with the junction holding 11 bases beyond the gene matches. This clonotype has just a few counts. Its specific antigen is unknown. Base qualities were left out, and no much larger clone turns up one base away. This TCR derives from a young woman with stable Graves' hyperthyroidism. Some clones in this sample may be carry-over from other donors' samples. Donor details come from another sample of the same person, matched by shared clones. The sample taken for sequencing was peripheral blood. The rearranged segments are TRBV12-3 or TRBV12-4 and TRBJ2-7, and 8 junction bases match TRBD2. The encoded CDR3 is CASTPAPGTSSYEQYF. The bases are TGTGCCAGCACCCCGGCCCCCGGGACTAGCTCCTACGAGCAGTACTTC.